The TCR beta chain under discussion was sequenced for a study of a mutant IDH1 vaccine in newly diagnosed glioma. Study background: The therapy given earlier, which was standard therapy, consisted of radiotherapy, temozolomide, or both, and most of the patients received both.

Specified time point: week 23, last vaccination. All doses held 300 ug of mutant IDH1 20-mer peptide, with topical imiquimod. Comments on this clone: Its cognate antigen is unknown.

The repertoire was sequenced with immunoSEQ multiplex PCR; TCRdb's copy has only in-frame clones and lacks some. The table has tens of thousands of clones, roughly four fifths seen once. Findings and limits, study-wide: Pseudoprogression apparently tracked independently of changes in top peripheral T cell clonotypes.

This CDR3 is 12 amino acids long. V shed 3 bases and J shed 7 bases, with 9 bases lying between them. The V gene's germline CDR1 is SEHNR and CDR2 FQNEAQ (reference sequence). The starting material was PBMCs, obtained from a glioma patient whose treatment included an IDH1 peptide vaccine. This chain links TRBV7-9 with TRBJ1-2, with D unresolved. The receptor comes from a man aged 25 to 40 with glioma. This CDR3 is CASSFDDSGYTF. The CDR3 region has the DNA TGTGCCAGCAGCTTTGACGACTCTGGCTACACCTTC. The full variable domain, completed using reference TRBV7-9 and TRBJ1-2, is DTGVSQNPRHKITKRGQNVTFRCDPISEHNRLYWYRQTLGQGPEFLTYFQNEAQLEKSRLLSDRFSAERPKGSFSTLEIQRTEQGDSAMYLCASSFDDSGYTFGSGTRLTVV.